These T cell receptor beta chains were read from a single sample in a study of metastatic and nonmetastatic thyroid tumors. TCRdb reprocessed the PCR reads using MiXCR. The sample lists 75,000 to 95,000 clones; approximately 12% were seen once. Sequencing was done on a sample of blood. These receptor sequences come from a female donor with papillary thyroid cancer or a benign thyroid nodule (not recorded which). Some clones in this sample may be carry-over from other donors' samples. CDR3s include the opening cysteine and the closing phenylalanine or tryptophan. The D gene is left open where the match is weak. Rows give clone size only sometimes, using once, few, many, or a class for an expanded clone.

clone_size	j_call	v_call	d_call	cdr3_nt	cdr3_aa
many	TRBJ2-7	TRBV27	-	TGTGCCAGCAGTGTACAGGGAGGTCTGGGATACGAGCAGTACTTC	CASSVQGGLGYEQYF
many	TRBJ2-7	TRBV28	-	TGTGCCAGCAGTAACATCTACGAGCAGTACTTC	CASSNIYEQYF
many	TRBJ2-7	TRBV6-5	TRBD2	TGTGCCAGCAGTTACTCAAAGGTCTCTCTTAGCGGGAGGCTTTACGAGCAGTACTTC	CASSYSKVSLSGRLYEQYF
many	TRBJ2-7	TRBV20-1	-	TGCAGTGCCTATTCGGTGCAGAGCTCCTACGAGCAGTACTTC	CSAYSVQSSYEQYF
many	TRBJ2-6	TRBV20-1	-	TGCAGTGCTAGCCCTGGGGCCAACGTCCTGACTTTC	CSASPGANVLTF
many	TRBJ1-5	TRBV20-1	-	TGCAGTGCTGGCAGGGGCGTTTCTCAGCCCCAGCATTTT	CSAGRGVSQPQHF
many	TRBJ2-2	TRBV6-2/TRBV6-3	TRBD2	TGTGCCAGCAGTTACATCCTAGCGGGAGCAAGTCGTCCCGGGGAGCTGTTTTTT	CASSYILAGASRPGELFF
many	TRBJ2-2	TRBV4-1	-	TGCGCCAGCAGCCAAGTTTCGGCCCCCCCCACCGGGGAGCTGTTTTTT	CASSQVSAPPTGELFF
many	TRBJ2-7	TRBV6-5	TRBD1	TGTGCCAGCAGTTACTCGAGGTTCGGACAGGCCTACGAGCAGTACTTC	CASSYSRFGQAYEQYF
many	TRBJ2-7	TRBV7-2	-	TGTGCCAGCAGCCCCTTCCTTCGGGGGGCTTACGAGCAGTACTTC	CASSPFLRGAYEQYF
many	TRBJ1-1	TRBV2	-	TGTGCCAGCAGTGGGGCCCGGACAGCGAACACTGAAGCTTTCTTT	CASSGARTANTEAFF
few	TRBJ1-1	TRBV12-3/TRBV12-4	-	TGTGCCAGAAGAGTGAACACTGAAGCTTTCTTT	CARRVNTEAFF
many	TRBJ2-7	TRBV28	-	TGTGCCAGCAGTCAGTCAGGGGTTAGCTCCTACGAGCAGTACTTC	CASSQSGVSSYEQYF
many	TRBJ2-3	TRBV12-3/TRBV12-4	TRBD2	TGTGCCAGCAGTCCTTCTAGCGGAATAACAGATACGCAGTATTTT	CASSPSSGITDTQYF
many	TRBJ2-7	TRBV18	TRBD1	TGTGCCAGCTCACCAGAGGGACAGGGAACCTACGAGCAGTACTTC	CASSPEGQGTYEQYF
many	TRBJ1-1	TRBV29-1	TRBD1	TGCAGCGTCCGACAGGGTACCGGGAGTGGTCGTGAAGCTTTCTTT	CSVRQGTGSGREAFF
many	TRBJ2-3	TRBV20-1	TRBD2	TGCAGTGCTAGATCCCCTAGCGGGAGCATGAGCACAGATACGCAGTATTTT	CSARSPSGSMSTDTQYF
-	TRBJ1-1	TRBV7-9	-	TGTGCCAGCAGCTTACCAGGTATGAACACTGAAGCTTTCTTT	CASSLPGMNTEAFF
-	TRBJ2-2	TRBV5-4	-	TGTGCCAGCAGCTTGGTCGCGGTCACCGGGGAGCTGTTTTTT	CASSLVAVTGELFF
-	TRBJ1-1	TRBV7-3	TRBD1	TGTGCCAGCACCCCGGGACAGGTGGGTACTGAAGCTTTCTTT	CASTPGQVGTEAFF
many	TRBJ2-3	TRBV18	TRBD2	TGTGCCAGCTCACCGGGACTAGCGGGAGCGATACGCACAGATACGCAGTATTTT	CASSPGLAGAIRTDTQYF
many	TRBJ2-1	TRBV19	TRBD2	TGTGCCAGTAGTCCTGTAGCGGGAGAGGAGCAGTTCTTC	CASSPVAGEEQFF
many	TRBJ2-7	TRBV28	-	TGTGCCAGCAGTTTATTCGGCGGGTGGGCCTACGAGCAGTACTTC	CASSLFGGWAYEQYF
many	TRBJ2-3	TRBV29-1	TRBD2	TGCAGCGGTTATCTAGCGGGAGCCTCAGATACGCAGTATTTT	CSGYLAGASDTQYF
many	TRBJ2-3	TRBV5-6	TRBD2	TGTGCCAGCAGCTTTGAGCGGGATGAGACAGATACGCAGTATTTT	CASSFERDETDTQYF
many	TRBJ1-5	TRBV27	-	TGTGCCAGCAGTTTGGGCAGGAACCAGCCCCAGCATTTT	CASSLGRNQPQHF
many	TRBJ2-7	TRBV7-8	-	TGTGCCAGCAGCTCGTTCTCCTACGAGCAGTACTTC	CASSSFSYEQYF
many	TRBJ2-7	TRBV20-1	-	TGCAGTGCTGTAAACAGGGACCCCTACTACGAGCAGTACTTC	CSAVNRDPYYEQYF
many	TRBJ2-1	TRBV19	TRBD2	TGTGCCAGTAGGAACGGACTAGCGGGAGGAGTCTTC	CASRNGLAGGVF
many	TRBJ2-2	TRBV19	-	TGTGCCAGTAGTAGGTGGGGTACCGGGGAGCTGTTTTTT	CASSRWGTGELFF
many	TRBJ1-1	TRBV4-2	-	TGTGCCAGCAGCCAAACGGGGGCGAGGTGGACTGAAGCTTTCTTT	CASSQTGARWTEAFF
many	TRBJ1-1	TRBV29-1	-	TGCAGCGTACAGACAAGCGGGATCCCTGAAGCTTTCTTT	CSVQTSGIPEAFF
many	TRBJ1-4	TRBV9	-	TGTGCCAGCAGCTCCCCCGGGGGGCGCGGGGCTAATGAAAAACTGTTTTTT	CASSSPGGRGANEKLFF
many	TRBJ2-3	TRBV27	TRBD2	TGTGCCAGCAGTCAGGGACTAGCGGGGTTAGATACGCAGTATTTT	CASSQGLAGLDTQYF
many	TRBJ1-2	TRBV28	TRBD1	TGTGCCAGTTCCGGACAGGAACGGGGGGGAAACTATGGCTACACCTTC	CASSGQERGGNYGYTF
many	TRBJ2-7	TRBV2	TRBD2	TGTGCCAGCAGTTTAAGGACTAGCGGAGGGGAGCAGTACTTC	CASSLRTSGGEQYF
many	TRBJ1-1	TRBV9	TRBD1	TGTGCCAGCAGCGAATATGAGGGACAGAAGACTGAAGCTTTCTTT	CASSEYEGQKTEAFF
-	TRBJ2-2	TRBV24-1	-	TGTGCCACCAGCCAATTAGCCACCTGGGATCTGTTTTTT	CATSQLATWDLFF
few	TRBJ2-7	TRBV5-4	-	TGTGCCAGCAGCCCGGCTCGCGACATGGAGCAGTACTTC	CASSPARDMEQYF
many	TRBJ2-1	TRBV24-1	TRBD1	TGTGCCACCAGTGCCTGGACAGGGGTCTCCAATGAGCAGTTCTTC	CATSAWTGVSNEQFF
many	TRBJ2-1	TRBV5-1	-	TGCGCCAGCAGCTTGGACGCCAGCTCCTACAATGAGCAGTTCTTC	CASSLDASSYNEQFF
many	TRBJ2-2	TRBV7-8	TRBD2	TGTGCCAGCAGCCCTGGGACTAGCGGGAGTGGGGAGCTGTTTTTT	CASSPGTSGSGELFF
many	TRBJ2-1	TRBV30	-	TGTGCCTGGAGTGTATTATCGTATAATGAGCAGTTCTTC	CAWSVLSYNEQFF
many	TRBJ2-1	TRBV5-1	TRBD2	TGCGCCAGCAGCTTGGTCGGGAGGGTTCCCTACAATGAGCAGTTCTTC	CASSLVGRVPYNEQFF
-	TRBJ2-1	TRBV4-2	TRBD2	TGTGCCAGCAGCCAAGACAATGAGGCTAGCGGGAAAAATGATCATTTCTTC	CASSQDNEASGKNDHFF
-	TRBJ2-7	TRBV5-4	TRBD1	TGTGCCAGCAGCCGGGACAGGGGGCGTGAGCAGTACTTC	CASSRDRGREQYF
many	TRBJ2-2	TRBV19	-	TGTGCCAGTAGTCCCTCTAACACCGGGGAGCTGTTTTTT	CASSPSNTGELFF
many	TRBJ2-7	TRBV30	TRBD2	TGTGCGTACGATGGAGCGGGAGTCGGAAACGAGCAGTACTTC	CAYDGAGVGNEQYF
many	TRBJ2-1	TRBV6-2/TRBV6-3	-	TGTGCCAGCAGCTCCACGCCCCGGGTCGGGGAGCAGTTCTTC	CASSSTPRVGEQFF
-	TRBJ2-3	TRBV28	TRBD1	TGTGCCAGCAGCATCCCCAAAGGACAGGGCCCCACAGATACGCAGTATTTT	CASSIPKGQGPTDTQYF
-	TRBJ2-7	TRBV20-1	-	TGCAGTGCTAGAGTTTGGGATAGCGAATCCTACGAGCAGTACTTC	CSARVWDSESYEQYF
-	TRBJ2-3	TRBV2	-	TGTGCCAGCAGTGGCAGACTGCGGATGATCACAGATACGCAGTATTTT	CASSGRLRMITDTQYF
many	TRBJ2-3	TRBV7-2	-	TGTGCCAGCAGCTGGAGGGGGACGGAGGGAGATACGCAGTATTTT	CASSWRGTEGDTQYF
-	TRBJ2-7	TRBV11-1	-	TGTGCCAGCAGCCGTTGCGTGCAGCCAACCTACGAGCAGTACTTC	CASSRCVQPTYEQYF